The 29 T cell receptor beta chains below come from one sample, sequenced in a study of blood T cell repertoires in COVID-19. TCRdb's table, derived via immunoSEQ multiplex PCR, lists solely in-frame clones and lacks some. This sample has about 250,000 clones, with 80% to 90% found just once. Sample: PBMCs or T cells enriched from blood (not recorded which). The receptor set was obtained from a man aged 35 to 55 who had recovered from COVID-19.

The chain combines TRBV4-2 with TRBJ1-2; the match to TRBD1 covers 10 bases. The CDR3 contains 15 residues. Germline-derived CDR1 and CDR2 are LGHNA and YNFKEQ. V dropped 1 base and J dropped 3; count of bases not matched to a gene: 2. The chain's CDR3 is CASSQVGQGDYGYTF. CDR3 nucleotides: TGTGCCAGCAGCCAAGTCGGACAGGGGGACTATGGCTACACCTTC.

The chain is built from TRBV7-2 and TRBJ2-5; no clear D gene. The CDR3 totals 13 residues. Germline loops: CDR1 SGHTA, CDR2 FQGNSA. V was trimmed by 6 bases and J by 5 bases, leaving 13 bases between them. The chain's CDR3 is CASSFSLTETQYF. In nucleotides, the CDR3 is TGTGCCAGCAGTTTTAGCCTTACGGAGACCCAGTACTTC.

This clone was detected only a few times. The chain employs TRBV5-1 and TRBJ1-5; 7 bases line up with TRBD1. The CDR3 contains 16 residues. J was trimmed by 0 bases and V by 4 bases; bases with no gene match: 7. Germline V gene sequence: CDR1 SGHRS, CDR2 YFSETQ. The CDR3, as DNA: TGCGCCAGCAGCCTAGGGGACAGCATTAGCAATCAGCCCCAGCATTTT. As protein: CASSLGDSISNQPQHF. Using reference TRBV5-1 and TRBJ1-5 for the parts outside the CDR3, the full variable domain is KAGVTQTPRYLIKTRGQQVTLSCSPISGHRSVSWYQQTPGQGLQFLFEYFSETQRNKGNFPGRFSGRQFSNSRSEMNVSTLELGDSALYLCASSLGDSISNQPQHFGDGTRLSIL.

The V call is TRBV5-3, the J call TRBJ2-3; the D gene is possibly TRBD2 (5 bases). TRBV5-3 is marked as an open reading frame, function uncertain. With 2 bases removed from V and 1 base from J, the gap between germline ends came to 17 bases. The CDR3 loop spans 17 amino acids. The CDR3 spells CARSFPARAHGTDTQYF. CDR3 in DNA: TGTGCCAGAAGCTTCCCTGCGCGGGCCCACGGCACAGATACGCAGTATTTT.

The chain combines TRBV5-1 with TRBJ1-1; 7 bases match TRBD1. The CDR3 is made up of 15 amino acids. CDR1 is SGHRS, CDR2 YFSETQ, per germline. V lost 4 bases, J lost 1 base, and 7 bases stayed unmatched. The DNA for the CDR3 is TGCGCCAGCAGCCTCGAGACAGGGAGGAACACTGAAGCTTTCTTT. This translates into CASSLETGRNTEAFF.

The chain uses TRBV27 and TRBJ2-4; D not resolved. The V gene lost 6 bases and the J gene lost 0 bases, with 12 bases spanning the gap. Germline lookup yields CDR1 MNHEY and CDR2 SMNVEV (reference sequence). The length of the CDR3 is 15 residues. The CDR3 spells CASRLSNLAKNIQYF. The CDR3 region has the DNA TGTGCCAGCAGACTATCAAACCTAGCCAAAAACATTCAGTACTTC.

The chain links TRBV27 to TRBJ1-5, with 11 positions matching TRBD1. The CDR3 consists of 17 residues. Germline CDR1 reads MNHEY; CDR2 reads SMNVEV (reference sequence). The V gene end was trimmed by 5 bases and the J gene end by 6 bases; junction bases not matched to a gene: 12. This CDR3 reads CASSELPGQGASQPQHF. The DNA for the CDR3 is TGTGCCAGCAGTGAACTCCCTGGACAGGGGGCGTCTCAGCCCCAGCATTTT.

The chain joins TRBV6-5 to TRBJ1-4, with D unresolved. The CDR3 is 15 amino acids. The V and J ends lost 0 bases and 5 bases respectively, with 10 bases between them. Germline V lookup: CDR1 MNHEY, CDR2 SVGAGI. CDR3 loop: CASSYSHTGNEKLFF. As DNA, the CDR3 is TGTGCCAGCAGTTACTCACACACGGGGAATGAAAAACTGTTTTTT.

The gene calls are TRBV5-4 and TRBJ2-1, with 15 bases aligning to TRBD2. The CDR3 runs to 19 residues. V was clipped by 4 bases and J by 7 bases; unmatched bases: 15. Per the germline V gene, CDR1 is SGHNT and CDR2 is YYREEE (reference sequence). The CDR3 loop reads CASSPRTSGGARSHNEQFF. CDR3 DNA sequence: TGTGCCAGCAGCCCCCGGACTAGCGGGGGGGCTCGGTCCCATAATGAGCAGTTCTTC.

This chain connects TRBV5-4 to TRBJ2-3; 10 bases are a match to TRBD2. Trimming at V came to 4 bases and at J to 5 bases, leaving 7 bases not matched to a gene. The CDR3 sequence is 15 residues long. In germline, CDR1 is SGHNT, CDR2 YYREEE (reference sequence). The CDR3 is CASSLGAGGQDTQYF. DNA for the CDR3: TGTGCCAGCAGCCTAGGAGCGGGGGGGCAAGATACGCAGTATTTT.

With regard to this clone: One junction end disagrees with the germline gene, perhaps due to a read error. The gene calls are TRBV5-1 and TRBJ2-3; 11 bases are shared with TRBD2. Germline V gives CDR1 SGHRS, CDR2 YFSETQ. This CDR3 has 15 residues. The CDR3: CASILGLAATDTQYF. CDR3 nucleotide sequence: TGCGCCAGCATCTTGGGACTAGCGGCAACAGATACGCAGTATTTT.

This chain joins TRBV18 and TRBJ1-2; perhaps TRBD1 as D (6 bases). V shed 2 bases and J shed 0 bases, with 10 bases lying between them. This CDR3 comprises 15 residues. CDR1 and CDR2 from the germline V gene are KGHSH and LQKENI. The CDR3 DNA reads TGTGCCAGCTCACCAGAGGGACACTCTAACTATGGCTACACCTTC. This encodes CASSPEGHSNYGYTF.

The chain recombines TRBV4-2 with TRBJ2-3; a weak D match, TRBD2 (6 bases). The CDR3 totals 15 residues. With 4 bases removed from V and 1 base from J, the gap between germline ends came to 12 bases. Germline V lookup: CDR1 LGHNA, CDR2 YNFKEQ. CDR3 DNA sequence: TGTGCCAGCAGCCCCCCGGGCGGGGGCACAGATACGCAGTATTTT. Encoded protein: CASSPPGGGTDTQYF.

The chain employs TRBV5-5 and TRBJ2-1; 11 bases are shared with TRBD1. Germline assignment: CDR1 SGHKS and CDR2 YYEKEE (reference sequence). This CDR3 has 15 residues. V lost 4 bases, J lost 5 bases, and 5 bases stayed unmatched. CDR3 amino acids: CASSTGTGGNNEQFF. The CDR3 nucleotides read TGTGCCAGCAGCACCGGGACAGGGGGAAACAATGAGCAGTTCTTC.

The chain couples TRBV18 to TRBJ1-3; possibly TRBD1 for D (5 bases). Germline V CDR1 and CDR2: KGHSH, LQKENI. V gave up 6 bases and J gave up 0 bases, with 12 bases separating them. The CDR3 runs 15 residues. As DNA, the CDR3 is TGTGCCAGCTCGCCTCCAGGGAACTCTGGAAACACCATATATTTT. Amino acid sequence: CASSPPGNSGNTIYF.

This rearrangement joins TRBV30 to TRBJ2-1, with a possible D match to TRBD1 (5 bases). Germline CDR1 GTSNPN, CDR2 SVGIG (reference sequence). V was shortened by 0 bases and J by 13 bases, with 16 bases between the two germline ends. The CDR3 contains 13 residues. This chain's CDR3 is CAWSVEIRVRQFF. CDR3 in DNA: TGTGCCTGGAGTGTAGAAATCAGGGTCCGCCAGTTCTTC.

The gene calls are TRBV19 and TRBJ1-5; the D gene is possibly TRBD1 (5 bases). The CDR3 contains 16 residues. Germline V gives CDR1 LNHDA, CDR2 SQIVND (reference sequence). V lost 4 bases, J lost 6 bases, and 19 bases lay in between. In DNA, the CDR3 is TGTGCCAGTAGTACCCCCCCCCGCAGGGCTGGTCAGCCCCAGCATTTT. It is translated as CASSTPPRRAGQPQHF.

J is TRBJ2-1 and V is TRBV29-1, with TRBD1 matching over 7 bases. The V gene's germline CDR1 is SQVTM and CDR2 ANQGSEA. The CDR3 runs to 16 residues. With V trimmed by 7 bases and J by 0 bases, 12 bases remained unmatched. The CDR3 loop reads CSAAGRQGLSYNEQFF. The CDR3 DNA follows: TGCAGCGCCGCAGGTAGACAGGGCCTCTCCTACAATGAGCAGTTCTTC.

The rearrangement links TRBV7-9 to TRBJ2-3, with a weak D call TRBD1 (6 bases). V lost 3 bases, J lost 8 bases, and 9 bases lay in between. CDR1 SEHNR and CDR2 FQNEAQ come from the germline V gene (reference sequence). This CDR3 comprises 12 residues. In DNA, the CDR3 is TGTGCCAGCAGCTTGGGACAAGTTACGCAGTATTTT. Translating it yields CASSLGQVTQYF.

This chain uses TRBV5-1 with TRBJ2-5, with 11 bases aligning to TRBD2. V lost 1 base, J lost 3 bases, and 2 bases stayed unmatched. Germline CDR1 reads SGHRS; CDR2 reads YFSETQ. This CDR3 comprises 15 residues. Here the CDR3 DNA reads TGCGCCAGCAGCTTGCCGACTAGCGGGGAAGAGACCCAGTACTTC. Translated: CASSLPTSGEETQYF.

The chain joins TRBV28 to TRBJ1-5; tentative D call: TRBD1 (6 bases). Germline CDR1 MDHEN, CDR2 SYDVKM. Between the trimmed V and J ends, which lost 4 bases and 11 bases, there was a span of 27 bases. The CDR3 has 17 amino acids. The CDR3 here is CASSSSQGSVHLGAQHF. In nucleotides, the CDR3 is TGTGCCAGCAGTTCGTCACAGGGTTCCGTGCACCTCGGGGCCCAGCATTTT.

J is TRBJ1-2 and V is TRBV5-6; perhaps TRBD1 as D (5 bases). Trimming took off 2 bases at V and 7 bases at J, with 15 bases between the two ends. The CDR3 is 14 amino acids. Per the germline V gene, CDR1 is SGHDT and CDR2 is YYEEEE. DNA for the CDR3: TGTGCCAGCAGCTTAGCAGACAGTATGCGTGGCTACACCTTC. Translation: CASSLADSMRGYTF.

V gene TRBV2 combines with J gene TRBJ1-3; 7 nucleotides agree with TRBD1. The germline V gene has CDR1 SNHLY and CDR2 FYNNEI. This CDR3 has 15 amino acids. V lost 4 bases and J lost 1; bases outside the gene matches: 4. The CDR3 DNA reads as TGTGCCAGCAGTGCCTTGGGACAGTCTGGAAACACCATATATTTT. Protein: CASSALGQSGNTIYF.

The chain employs TRBV2 and TRBJ2-1; the D gene is possibly TRBD1 (6 bases). There are 15 residues in the CDR3. The V gene lost 6 bases and the J gene lost 2 bases, with 14 bases spanning the gap. The germline CDR1 and CDR2 sequences are SNHLY and FYNNEI. CDR3 sequence: CASRAGTITYNEQFF. The DNA for the CDR3 is TGTGCCAGCAGGGCCGGGACAATTACCTACAATGAGCAGTTCTTC. The full variable domain, rest sourced from reference TRBV2 and TRBJ2-1, is EPEVTQTPSHQVTQMGQEVILRCVPISNHLYFYWYRQILGQKVEFLVSFYNNEISEKSEIFDDQFSVERPDGSNFTLKIRSTKLEDSAMYFCASRAGTITYNEQFFGPGTRLTVL.

The chain joins TRBV29-1 to TRBJ2-1; no clear D gene. With 1 base removed from V and 0 bases from J, the gap between germline ends came to 10 bases. The CDR3 has 15 amino acids. Germline V gives CDR1 SQVTM, CDR2 ANQGSEA. CDR3 region: CSVEAPESSYNEQFF. CDR3 coding DNA: TGCAGCGTTGAAGCCCCGGAGAGCTCCTACAATGAGCAGTTCTTC.

The gene calls are TRBV28 and TRBJ2-2; D ambiguous. The V gene's germline CDR1 is MDHEN and CDR2 SYDVKM. Trimming shortened V by 8 bases and J by 4 bases, and 8 bases separated the two germline ends. This CDR3 has 12 amino acids. The CDR3 nucleotides read TGTGCCAGCTTTCCCCTCACCGGGGAGCTGTTTTTT. This translates into CASFPLTGELFF.

The V gene is TRBV11-2, the J gene TRBJ2-5, with D possibly TRBD1 on 6 matching bases. Germline V CDR1 and CDR2: SGHAT, FQNNGV. The CDR3 sequence is 16 residues long. Between the trimmed V and J ends, which lost 5 bases and 9 bases, there was a span of 25 bases. DNA for the CDR3: TGTGCCAGCAGCAAAGGGGCAGGGGAAGGGTCTGGGTCCCAGTACTTC. Amino acid sequence: CASSKGAGEGSGSQYF.

The chain uses TRBV5-1 and TRBJ1-5; D is possibly TRBD1 (6 bases). The ends were cut back, 0 bases at V and 7 bases at J, with 17 bases in the middle. Germline CDR1 SGHRS, CDR2 YFSETQ. This CDR3 spans 16 amino acids. This CDR3 reads CASSLGPQGSGQPQHF. CDR3 nucleotide sequence: TGCGCCAGCAGCTTGGGCCCACAGGGTTCGGGACAGCCCCAGCATTTT. Based on the CDR3 plus reference TRBV5-1 and TRBJ1-5, the full variable domain is KAGVTQTPRYLIKTRGQQVTLSCSPISGHRSVSWYQQTPGQGLQFLFEYFSETQRNKGNFPGRFSGRQFSNSRSEMNVSTLELGDSALYLCASSLGPQGSGQPQHFGDGTRLSIL.

V and J are TRBV21-1 and TRBJ2-7; TRBD2 is the table's D call, not checked against the DNA. TRBV21-1 is shown as a pseudogene. The CDR3 has 18 amino acids. CDR3 sequence reads: CASSKSAEGTKPSYEQYF. The CDR3 DNA reads as TGTGCCAGCAGCAAATCCGCGGAAGGCACGAAGCCTTCCTACGAGCAGTACTTC.